The 8 T cell receptor beta chains below were found in one sample sequenced in a study of response to subunit inactivated influenza vaccine. One entry per CDR3 protein, called by TCRdb with MiXCR from the RT-PCR reads. The sample contains hundreds of thousands of distinct CDR3 sequences, about 25% of which appear only once. This specimen was CD4+ T cells sorted from PBMCs, taken approximately 5 days after vaccination. These receptors originate from a man over 45 who received an inactivated influenza vaccine.

This sequence joins TRBV7-8 and TRBJ2-3; 8 bases are shared with TRBD2. The length of the CDR3 is 17 residues. V dropped 4 bases and J dropped 0; count of bases not matched to a gene: 9. Per germline, CDR1 SGHVS and CDR2 FQNEAQ. The CDR3 DNA is TGTGCCAGCAGCTCAACCTGGACTAGCAGAAGCACAGATACGCAGTATTTT. It is translated as CASSSTWTSRSTDTQYF.

V and J are TRBV7-9 and TRBJ2-1; possibly TRBD2 for D (6 bases). The V end lost 7 bases, the J end lost 0 bases, and 13 bases lay between the germline ends. Germline V gene lookup returns CDR1 SEHNR and CDR2 FQNEAQ (reference sequence). This CDR3 is 15 amino acids long. CDR3 bases: TGTGCCAGCAATCCGGGACTCCTCTCCTACAATGAGCAGTTCTTC. This encodes CASNPGLLSYNEQFF. The full variable domain, in which reference TRBV7-9 and TRBJ2-1 provide the parts outside the CDR3, is DTGVSQNPRHKITKRGQNVTFRCDPISEHNRLYWYRQTLGQGPEFLTYFQNEAQLEKSRLLSDRFSAERPKGSFSTLEIQRTEQGDSAMYLCASNPGLLSYNEQFFGPGTRLTVL.

This rearrangement joins TRBV29-1 to TRBJ2-1; TRBD1 matches at 8 bases. Per germline, CDR1 SQVTM and CDR2 ANQGSEA. This CDR3 contains 14 residues. V lost 4 bases and J lost 2; bases outside the gene matches: 4. The CDR3 DNA is TGCAGCGTTGGCCGGGACAGGACCTACAATGAGCAGTTCTTC. Its protein product is CSVGRDRTYNEQFF.

Here the CDR3 DNA reads TGCAGTGCCTCCGCGGGGGGTTCCCCCTATGGCTACACCTTC. The encoded protein is CSASAGGSPYGYTF. V usage is TRBV20-1 and J usage is TRBJ1-2; perhaps TRBD1 as D (5 bases). The CDR3 covers 14 residues. Per germline, CDR1 DFQATT and CDR2 SNEGSKA (reference sequence). Deletions cut 6 bases from V and 4 bases from J, with 18 bases between.

The chain recombines TRBV6-1 with TRBJ2-7, with TRBD1 matching over 7 bases. J was trimmed by 2 bases and V by 2 bases; bases with no gene match: 3. The CDR3 consists of 14 residues. Germline CDR1 MNHNS, CDR2 SASEGT. This CDR3 is CASSESGQPYEQYF. The CDR3 bases are TGTGCCAGCAGTGAATCGGGACAGCCCTACGAGCAGTACTTC.

This clonotype was detected only a few times. This sequence joins TRBV6-1 and TRBJ1-1; a possible D gene is TRBD1 (5 bases). The germline V gene encodes CDR1 MNHNS and CDR2 SASEGT. This CDR3 comprises 13 residues. The germline V and J ends were trimmed by 5 bases and 4 bases, with 11 bases remaining between them. The CDR3 DNA follows: TGTGCCAGCAGTCGGGGGATGACCACTGAAGCTTTCTTT. Its translation: CASSRGMTTEAFF.

Written as DNA, the CDR3 is TGTGCCATCAGTTGGGACAGGAACACCGGGGAGCTGTTTTTT. Translation: CAISWDRNTGELFF. The chain couples TRBV10-3 to TRBJ2-2; TRBD1 aligns across 7 bases. The CDR3 has 14 amino acids. Germline loops: CDR1 ENHRY, CDR2 SYGVKD. With 5 bases clipped from V and 1 base from J, the junction kept 1 base outside the gene matches.

This clonotype came up a few times. The rearrangement joins TRBV7-9 to TRBJ1-5; no reliable D call. Trimming shortened V by 8 bases and J by 4 bases, and 9 bases separated the two germline ends. The CDR3 consists of 12 residues. Germline V gives CDR1 SEHNR, CDR2 FQNEAQ (reference sequence). The chain's CDR3 is CASLRENQPQHF. For the CDR3, the DNA is TGTGCCAGCCTTAGGGAGAATCAGCCCCAGCATTTT.